This TCR beta chain was observed in a study of T cells after yellow fever vaccination. By 5'RACE template switching, TCR cDNA was produced, with a universal primer site and UMIs added in the process. TCRdb re-derived calls from the 5' RACE reads in MiXCR, one entry per CDR3 protein. The table has 100,000 to 150,000 distinct CDR3 sequences, roughly 6.7% seen once. This clonotype was detected many times. At one boundary the junction diverges from the germline segment, which might be a read error. There are 13 residues in the CDR3. Per the germline V gene, CDR1 is LGHNA and CDR2 is YNFKEQ. The receptor comes from a young man who received the YFV17D yellow fever vaccine. V is TRBV4-2 and J is TRBJ2-4, with D hard to call. The sequencing here drew on CD4+ T cells sorted from PBMCs, taken 9 to 10 days after the first yellow fever vaccination. The CDR3 protein is CASSQDLDRKTHF. The DNA of the CDR3 is TGTGCCAGCAGCCAAGATCTGGACCGGAAAACCCACTTC.